The next 5 T cell receptor beta chains were all read from a single sample in a study of identical twins. TCRdb reanalysed the 5' RACE reads using MiXCR and keeps one entry per CDR3 protein. The table has around 1.7 million distinct CDR3 sequences, around 29% seen once; the top ten hold under 0.35%. The source material was cord blood. All receptors derive from a newborn girl in good health.

The genes are TRBV20-1 and TRBJ2-7, with D perhaps TRBD1 (5 bases). The V and J ends lost 0 bases and 2 bases respectively, with 11 bases between them. Germline lookup yields CDR1 DFQATT and CDR2 SNEGSKA (reference sequence). The CDR3 spans 14 residues. The CDR3 loop is CSARDPRQTYEQYF. DNA of the CDR3: TGCAGTGCTAGAGATCCCAGACAGACCTACGAGCAGTACTTC.

This chain connects TRBV5-6 to TRBJ2-3; possibly TRBD1 for D (8 bases). Germline lookup yields CDR1 SGHDT and CDR2 YYEEEE. Trimming removed 4 bases from V and 7 bases from J, with 19 bases in between. CDR3 length equals 15 residues. The CDR3 coding sequence is TGTGCCAGCAGCCCACAGGGGGGGAACGCCAATACGCAGTATTTT. Translating it yields CASSPQGGNANTQYF.

There are a few counts of this clonotype. J is TRBJ1-4 and V is TRBV7-9, with D possibly TRBD1 on 5 matching bases. Between the trimmed V and J ends, which lost 2 bases and 6 bases, there was a span of 13 bases. Germline V gene data show CDR1 as SEHNR and CDR2 as FQNEAQ (reference sequence). CDR3 length equals 15 residues. CDR3 bases: TGTGCCAGCAGCTTATGGGTGGGGCGGGATGAAAAACTGTTTTTT. Amino acids: CASSLWVGRDEKLFF.

This clonotype was counted only a few times. The gene calls are TRBV7-2 and TRBJ1-2; D is possibly TRBD1 (6 bases). This CDR3 has 15 amino acids. Trimming cost V 5 bases and J 2 bases, with 15 bases left between them. Germline V gene sequence: CDR1 SGHTA, CDR2 FQGNSA. The CDR3 spells CASSPRQDSNYGYTF. The CDR3 DNA follows: TGTGCCAGCAGCCCCCGACAGGACTCAAACTATGGCTACACCTTC.

The sample holds a few counts of this clonotype. J is TRBJ2-7 and V is TRBV14; no clear D gene. This CDR3 has 16 residues. Germline V gene lookup returns CDR1 SGHDN and CDR2 FVKESK. V lost 1 base and J 0 bases, leaving 13 bases between the germline ends. CDR3: CASSQGIRASSYEQYF. The DNA for the CDR3 is TGTGCCAGCAGCCAAGGGATAAGAGCGAGCTCCTACGAGCAGTACTTC. The full variable domain, rest sourced from reference TRBV14 and TRBJ2-7, is EAGVTQFPSHSVIEKGQTVTLRCDPISGHDNLYWYRRVMGKEIKFLLHFVKESKQDESGMPNNRFLAERTGGTYSTLKVQPAELEDSGVYFCASSQGIRASSYEQYFGPGTRLTVT.